The present T cell receptor beta chain was sequenced within a study of OX40 agonist ivuxolimab in advanced cancers. Study overall: It was permissible to have had prior anti-PD-1, anti-PD-L1 or anti-CTLA-4 therapy, and approximately 40% had some. Partial responses were achieved by three patients, of whom one had hepatocellular carcinoma and two had cutaneous melanoma.

The germline gives CDR1 SNHLY, CDR2 FYNNEI. V gave up 7 bases and J gave up 0 bases, with 9 bases separating them. CDR3 length: 13 amino acids. To note about this clone: Its antigen remains unknown.

General study points: Patients with a partial response at 0.1-3.0 mg/kg had among the lowest clonal expansion. At doses 0.1 to 3.0 mg/kg, CD4+ and CD8+ clones expanded.

This table comes from immunoSEQ multiplex PCR, and its TCRdb copy is limited to in-frame clones, with some not included. Counted here are about 11,000 clones, over 60% occurring once; the ten biggest clones make up 33%. This TCR came from an adult with an advanced solid tumor such as melanoma, head and neck, liver or kidney cancer. Sequencing was performed on CD4+ or CD8+ T cells sorted from blood, taken in a trial of the OX40 agonist ivuxolimab. V is TRBV2 and J is TRBJ1-2; D not resolved. The CDR3 region is CASTTVTNYGYTF. CDR3 coding DNA: TGTGCCAGCACGACGGTTACTAACTATGGCTACACCTTC.